The 26 T cell receptor beta chains below were found in one sample sequenced in a study of cytomegalovirus exposure and HLA in healthy donors. 60 Vbeta and 13 Jbeta primers were used in PCR. This table comes from immunoSEQ multiplex PCR, and its TCRdb copy is limited to in-frame clones, with some not included. The data contain over 85,000 clones, about two thirds of them singletons. What was sequenced was PBMCs. The receptors originated from a female donor in good health and CMV-seronegative.

In the case of this clone: Here the CDR3 omits its conserved ending phenylalanine or tryptophan, so a read error is the likely source. The chain has TRBV29-1 and TRBJ2-7, with 10 bases lining up with TRBD1. The germline gives CDR1 SQVTM, CDR2 ANQGSEA. The CDR3 contains 12 residues. V trimming: 5 bases; J trimming: 6 bases; junction bases outside the gene matches: 4. The CDR3 coding sequence is TGCAGCGTTCCGGGACAGGGGCCCGAGCAGTACCTC. Protein sequence: CSVPGQGPEQYL.

This chain links TRBV11-2 with TRBJ2-1; 7 nucleotides align to TRBD2. Germline V gene data show CDR1 as SGHAT and CDR2 as FQNNGV. The ends lost 2 bases at V and 6 bases at J; junction bases unmatched: 4. This CDR3 has 14 residues. CDR3 in DNA: TGTGCCAGCAGCTTAAGAGCGGGAAGCAATGAGCAGTTCTTC. Encoded protein: CASSLRAGSNEQFF.

The DNA of the CDR3 is TGTGCCAGCAGCCAGATGTGGGGAAACACCATATATTTT. The encoded protein is CASSQMWGNTIYF. This chain joins TRBV7-9 and TRBJ1-3; D remains unclear. This CDR3 region has 13 residues. The V and J ends lost 5 bases and 4 bases respectively, with 9 bases between them. The germline CDR1 and CDR2 sequences are SEHNR and FQNEAQ (reference sequence).

The chain uses TRBV27 and TRBJ1-2, with D unresolved. The CDR3 extends over 13 amino acids. The V end was cut by 7 bases, the J end by 8 bases, with 17 bases between. Germline CDR1 is MNHEY and CDR2 is SMNVEV (reference sequence). CDR3 bases: TGTGCCAGCACCGCTGCGGGAGGGCGAGGCTACACCTTC. It encodes CASTAAGGRGYTF.

The chain is built from TRBV5-1 and TRBJ1-2, with 11 nucleotides matching TRBD1. The length of the CDR3 is 14 residues. J lost 8 bases, V lost 4 bases, and 7 bases had no gene match. The germline gives CDR1 SGHRS, CDR2 YFSETQ. In nucleotides, the CDR3 is TGCGCCAGCAGCCCGGGACAGGGGGTCGAGGGCTACACCTTC. The encoded protein is CASSPGQGVEGYTF.

The CDR3 DNA follows: TGTGCCAGCAACGCCGGGGGGGTCAGCAATCAGCCCCAGCATTTT. It encodes CASNAGGVSNQPQHF. The chain employs TRBV9 and TRBJ1-5; D may be TRBD1 (5 bases). The V end was cut by 6 bases, the J end by 1 base, with 14 bases between. The CDR3 runs to 15 residues. CDR1 is SGDLS and CDR2 is YYNGEE in the germline V gene.

V is TRBV7-6 and J is TRBJ2-3, with 7 bases matching TRBD1. Trimming took 2 bases from V and 4 from J; bases not matched to a gene: 18. CDR3 length: 19 residues. Germline values: CDR1 SGHVS, CDR2 FNYEAQ. The DNA of the CDR3 is TGTGCCAGCAGCTTATTATCTTGGGGCAAGACAGGGCCCGCAGATACGCAGTATTTT. Amino acids: CASSLLSWGKTGPADTQYF.

This clone is a singleton in its sample. The chain's CDR3 is CASSQQGPPYEQYF. The CDR3 DNA is TGCGCCAGCAGCCAACAGGGGCCCCCCTACGAGCAGTACTTC. V and J are TRBV5-1 and TRBJ2-7, with 7 nucleotides matching TRBD1. The J segment lost 2 bases and the V segment lost 4 bases, leaving 6 bases of the junction unmatched. CDR3 length: 14 residues. In germline, CDR1 is SGHRS, CDR2 YFSETQ.

The V and J genes are TRBV5-3 and TRBJ2-1, with 14 bases lining up with TRBD2. TRBV5-3 is an open reading frame whose function is uncertain. Unmatched junction bases numbered 4, after V lost 2 bases and J lost 0 bases. This CDR3 has 18 residues. In DNA, the CDR3 is TGTGCCAGAAGCTTACGACTAGCGGGGGGGCACTCCTACAATGAGCAGTTCTTC. It yields the protein CARSLRLAGGHSYNEQFF.

The chain combines TRBV6-5 with TRBJ2-3; 14 nucleotides line up with TRBD2. The J segment lost 6 bases and the V segment lost 6 bases, leaving 5 bases of the junction unmatched. CDR1 is MNHEY, CDR2 SVGAGI, per germline. The CDR3 loop spans 15 amino acids. The CDR3 nucleotides are TGTGCCAGCAGGGATGGGACTAGCGGGGGTGATACGCAGTATTTT. Residues: CASRDGTSGGDTQYF.

The CDR3 protein is CASSLDGATYTF. CDR3 nucleotide sequence: TGTGCCAGCAGCTTAGATGGGGCCACCTACACCTTC. The genes are TRBV13 and TRBJ1-2; weak D call: TRBD1 (5 bases). Germline V gene lookup returns CDR1 PRHDT and CDR2 FYEKMQ (reference sequence). Trimming pared 1 base from V and 10 bases from J, leaving 10 bases between. This CDR3 region has 12 residues.

V usage is TRBV11-3 and J usage is TRBJ1-3; D gene unclear. In germline, CDR1 is SGHNT, CDR2 YENEEA. V was trimmed by 0 bases and J by 2 bases, leaving 8 bases between them. The CDR3 extends over 15 amino acids. The CDR3 DNA reads as TGTGCCAGCAGCTTAGAATCTTCTACTGGAAACACCATATATTTT. Encoded protein: CASSLESSTGNTIYF.

The genes are TRBV9 and TRBJ1-1; D remains unclear. From germline, CDR1 is SGDLS and CDR2 YYNGEE. Between the trimmed V and J ends, which lost 0 bases and 1 base, there was a span of 10 bases. The CDR3 runs 15 residues. Here the CDR3 reads CASSVVGEGNTEAFF. The CDR3 region has the DNA TGTGCCAGCAGCGTAGTCGGAGAGGGGAACACTGAAGCTTTCTTT.

The V gene is TRBV28, the J gene TRBJ2-2; 7 nucleotides agree with TRBD2. The CDR3 covers 16 residues. Germline V CDR1 and CDR2: MDHEN, SYDVKM. V shed 3 bases and J 2 bases; nucleotides not matched to a gene: 6. CDR3 coding DNA: TGTGCCAGCAGTTTCGGGCTAGCGGAAAACACCGGGGAGCTGTTTTTT. Amino acid sequence: CASSFGLAENTGELFF.

The chain couples TRBV2 to TRBJ1-5; possible D gene TRBD1, 5 bases. V lost 4 bases, J lost 12 bases, and 13 bases lay in between. The CDR3 contains 12 residues. Per germline, CDR1 SNHLY and CDR2 FYNNEI. DNA of the CDR3: TGTGCCAGCAGTGCTGCGGACAATTTCCAGCATTTT. This gives the protein CASSAADNFQHF.

Points on this clone: Germline is not matched at one junction end, which may reflect a read error. The rearrangement joins TRBV4-1 to TRBJ2-1, with 7 bases matching TRBD2. CDR1 is MGHRA and CDR2 is YSYEKL in the germline V gene. The CDR3 is 17 residues long. The CDR3 loop reads CVSSQVGGSRSYNEQFF. For the CDR3, the DNA is TGCGTCAGCAGCCAAGTAGGCGGGAGTCGGTCCTACAATGAGCAGTTCTTC.

With respect to this clone: The junction does not match germline at one end; this may be a read error. This rearrangement joins TRBV7-7 to TRBJ2-1; 9 bases agree with TRBD2. Germline V gene lookup returns CDR1 SSHAT and CDR2 FNYEAQ (reference sequence). The CDR3 runs to 14 residues. The CDR3 DNA reads TGTGCTAGCAGGGCGGGAGGGCCGTGGAATGAGCAGTTCTTC. Translated, it gives CASRAGGPWNEQFF. The full variable domain, with the rest looked up from reference TRBV7-7 and TRBJ2-1, is GAGVSQSPRYKVTKRGQDVTLRCDPISSHATLYWYQQALGQGPEFLTYFNYEAQPDKSGLPSDRFSAERPEGSISTLTIQRTEQRDSAMYRCASRAGGPWNEQFFGPGTRLTVL.

As for this clone: Relative to the germline gene, one junction end is altered; a read error may explain this. The chain joins TRBV6-5 to TRBJ1-3, with no clear D. CDR3 length equals 12 residues. CDR1 MNHEY and CDR2 SVGAGI come from the germline V gene. CDR3 region: CASSSAGNAIYF. The CDR3, as DNA: TGTGCCAGCAGCAGCGCTGGAAACGCCATATATTTT.

This sequence joins TRBV28 and TRBJ1-2, with a weak D call TRBD1 (6 bases). This CDR3 has 14 amino acids. The V and J ends lost 7 bases and 5 bases respectively, with 17 bases between them. CDR1 is MDHEN and CDR2 is SYDVKM in the germline V gene. The CDR3 coding sequence is TGTGCCAGCACCTTAGGGGGGGAGGGATATGGCTACACCTTC. It yields the protein CASTLGGEGYGYTF.

The chain combines TRBV6-1 with TRBJ2-3; TRBD2 is a possible D gene (6 bases). The CDR3 length is 17 residues. Germline V gives CDR1 MNHNS, CDR2 SASEGT. The germline V and J ends were trimmed by 4 bases and 3 bases, with 20 bases remaining between them. CDR3 protein: CASSGGLTSLFTDTQYF. The CDR3 nucleotides are TGTGCCAGCAGTGGGGGATTAACTAGCTTGTTTACAGATACGCAGTATTTT.

This chain joins TRBV7-2 and TRBJ1-2; 7 bases agree with TRBD1. CDR1 SGHTA and CDR2 FQGNSA come from the germline V gene. The CDR3 spans 14 residues. Unmatched junction bases numbered 12, after V lost 7 bases and J lost 7 bases. DNA for the CDR3: TGTGCCAGCACTCCCTACGGACAGGATTTTGGCTACACCTTC. Translation: CASTPYGQDFGYTF.

CDR3 coding DNA: TGTGCCAGTAGTCCTGAGAGGGGCAATCAGCCCCAGCATTTT. Its protein is CASSPERGNQPQHF. This rearrangement joins TRBV19 to TRBJ1-5; no clear D. Germline assignment: CDR1 LNHDA and CDR2 SQIVND (reference sequence). Between the trimmed V and J ends, which lost 5 bases and 2 bases, there was a span of 10 bases. The CDR3 spans 14 residues. The whole variable domain, remainder taken from reference TRBV19 and TRBJ1-5, is DGGITQSPKYLFRKEGQNVTLSCEQNLNHDAMYWYRQDPGQGLRLIYYSQIVNDFQKGDIAEGYSVSREKKESFPLTVTSAQKNPTAFYLCASSPERGNQPQHFGDGTRLSIL.

The rearrangement joins TRBV19 to TRBJ2-2; D is ambiguous. V lost 1 base and J lost 1, with 4 bases in between. The CDR3 extends over 14 amino acids. Per germline, CDR1 LNHDA and CDR2 SQIVND (reference sequence). CDR3 sequence reads: CASSIGQNTGELFF. The CDR3 region has the DNA TGTGCCAGTAGTATAGGACAGAACACCGGGGAGCTGTTTTTT. Full variable domain (missing parts from reference TRBV19 and TRBJ2-2): DGGITQSPKYLFRKEGQNVTLSCEQNLNHDAMYWYRQDPGQGLRLIYYSQIVNDFQKGDIAEGYSVSREKKESFPLTVTSAQKNPTAFYLCASSIGQNTGELFFGEGSRLTVL.

The V gene is TRBV7-9, the J gene TRBJ1-4, with D possibly matching TRBD1 (6 bases). The CDR3 sequence is 15 residues long. CDR1 SEHNR and CDR2 FQNEAQ come from the germline V gene (reference sequence). The V gene lost 5 bases and the J gene lost 3 bases, with 13 bases spanning the gap. In nucleotides, the CDR3 is TGTGCCAGCAGCCCTCGGGAGGGGGCTAATGAAAAACTGTTTTTT. Protein sequence: CASSPREGANEKLFF.

The rearrangement uses TRBV5-4 and TRBJ2-5; D gene unclear. From germline, CDR1 is SGHNT and CDR2 YYREEE (reference sequence). The CDR3 contains 12 residues. Trimming shortened V by 3 bases and J by 0 bases, and 3 bases separated the two germline ends. CDR3 nucleotides: TGTGCCAGCAGCTCTCACCAAGAGACCCAGTACTTC. This codes for CASSSHQETQYF.

This clone was seen a single time. The gene calls are TRBV30 and TRBJ2-3, with 11 positions matching TRBD2. CDR1 GTSNPN and CDR2 SVGIG come from the germline V gene (reference sequence). There are 15 residues in the CDR3. V gave up 2 bases and J gave up 5 bases; unmatched junction bases: 6. In DNA, the CDR3 is TGTGCCTGGAGTTTAGCGGGGGGGCGGGTAGATACGCAGTATTTT. Residues: CAWSLAGGRVDTQYF.